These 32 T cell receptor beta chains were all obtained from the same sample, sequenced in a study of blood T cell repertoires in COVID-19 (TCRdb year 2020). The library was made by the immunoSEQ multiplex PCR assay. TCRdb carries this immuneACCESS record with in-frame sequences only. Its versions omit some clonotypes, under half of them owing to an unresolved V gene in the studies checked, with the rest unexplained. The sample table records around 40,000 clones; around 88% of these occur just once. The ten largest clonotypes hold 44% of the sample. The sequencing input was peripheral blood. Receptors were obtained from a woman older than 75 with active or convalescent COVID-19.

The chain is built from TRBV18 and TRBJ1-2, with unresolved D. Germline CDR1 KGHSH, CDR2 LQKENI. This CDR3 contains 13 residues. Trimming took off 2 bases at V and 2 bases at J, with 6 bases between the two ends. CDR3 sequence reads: CASSPEENYGYTF. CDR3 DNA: TGTGCCAGCTCACCAGAGGAAAACTATGGCTACACCTTC. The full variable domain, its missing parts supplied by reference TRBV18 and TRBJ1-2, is NAGVMQNPRHLVRRRGQEARLRCSPMKGHSHVYWYRQLPEEGLKFMVYLQKENIIDESGMPKERFSAEFPKEGPSILRIQQVVRGDSAAYFCASSPEENYGYTFGSGTRLTVV.

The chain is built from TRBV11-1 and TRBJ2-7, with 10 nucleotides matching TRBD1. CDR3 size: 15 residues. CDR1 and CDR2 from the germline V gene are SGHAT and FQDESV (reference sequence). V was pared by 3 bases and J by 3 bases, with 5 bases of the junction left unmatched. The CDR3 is CASSLGQGSFYEQYF. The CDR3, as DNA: TGTGCCAGCAGCTTGGGACAGGGGTCCTTCTACGAGCAGTACTTC.

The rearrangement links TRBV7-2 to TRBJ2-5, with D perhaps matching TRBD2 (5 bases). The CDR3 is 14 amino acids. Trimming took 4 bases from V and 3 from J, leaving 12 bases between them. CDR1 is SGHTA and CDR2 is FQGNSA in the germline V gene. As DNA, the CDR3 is TGTGCCAGCAGCTCCTACTTAGCGAAAGAGACCCAGTACTTC. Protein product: CASSSYLAKETQYF. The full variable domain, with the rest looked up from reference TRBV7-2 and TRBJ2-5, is GAGVSQSPSNKVTEKGKDVELRCDPISGHTALYWYRQSLGQGLEFLIYFQGNSAPDKSGLPSDRFSAERTGGSVSTLTIQRTQQEDSAVYLCASSSYLAKETQYFGPGTRLLVL.

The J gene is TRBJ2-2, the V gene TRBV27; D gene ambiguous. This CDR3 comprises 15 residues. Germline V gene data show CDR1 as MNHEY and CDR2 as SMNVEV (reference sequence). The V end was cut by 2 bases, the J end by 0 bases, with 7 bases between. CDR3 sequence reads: CASSLAGSNTGELFF. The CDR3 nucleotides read TGTGCCAGCAGTTTAGCCGGGTCGAACACCGGGGAGCTGTTTTTT.

CDR3 sequence: CASSLDVGYEKLFF. In DNA form, the CDR3 reads TGCGCCAGCAGCTTGGATGTCGGGTATGAAAAACTGTTTTTT. The genes are TRBV5-1 and TRBJ1-4, with D uncertain. This CDR3 is 14 amino acids long. From germline, CDR1 is SGHRS and CDR2 YFSETQ. V gave up 0 bases and J gave up 6 bases, with 9 bases separating them. The full variable domain, completed using reference TRBV5-1 and TRBJ1-4, is KAGVTQTPRYLIKTRGQQVTLSCSPISGHRSVSWYQQTPGQGLQFLFEYFSETQRNKGNFPGRFSGRQFSNSRSEMNVSTLELGDSALYLCASSLDVGYEKLFFGSGTQLSVL.

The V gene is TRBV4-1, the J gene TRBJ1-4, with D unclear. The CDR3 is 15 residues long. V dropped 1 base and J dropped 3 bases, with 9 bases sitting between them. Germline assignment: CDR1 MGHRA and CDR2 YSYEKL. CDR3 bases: TGCGCCAGCAGCCAAGTAGATAGCTCTAATGAAAAACTGTTTTTT. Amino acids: CASSQVDSSNEKLFF.

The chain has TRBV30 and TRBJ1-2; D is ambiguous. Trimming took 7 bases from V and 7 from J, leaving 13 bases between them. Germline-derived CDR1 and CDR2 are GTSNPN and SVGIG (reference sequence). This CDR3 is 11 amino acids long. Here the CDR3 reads CAYDTLGGYTF. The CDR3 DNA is TGTGCCTATGACACCCTCGGTGGCTACACCTTC.

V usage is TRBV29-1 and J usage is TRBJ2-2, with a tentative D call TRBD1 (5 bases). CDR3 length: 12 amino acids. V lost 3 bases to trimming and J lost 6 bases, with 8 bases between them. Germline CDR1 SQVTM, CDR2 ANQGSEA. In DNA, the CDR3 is TGCAGCGTTGAGTGGGGCCCCGGGGAGCTGTTTTTT. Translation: CSVEWGPGELFF.

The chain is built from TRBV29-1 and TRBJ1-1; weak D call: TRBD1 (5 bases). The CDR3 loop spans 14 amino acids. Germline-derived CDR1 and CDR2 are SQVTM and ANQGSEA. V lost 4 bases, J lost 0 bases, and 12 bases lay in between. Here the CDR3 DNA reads TGCAGCGTTGCGACAGCGGGCATGAACACTGAAGCTTTCTTT. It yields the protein CSVATAGMNTEAFF.

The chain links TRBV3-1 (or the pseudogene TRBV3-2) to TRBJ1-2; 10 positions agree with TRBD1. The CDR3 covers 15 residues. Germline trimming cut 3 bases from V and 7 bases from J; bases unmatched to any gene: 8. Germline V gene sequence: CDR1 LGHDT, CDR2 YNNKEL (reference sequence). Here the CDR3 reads CASSHRQGAFSGYTF. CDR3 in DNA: TGTGCCAGCAGCCATCGACAGGGGGCATTCAGTGGCTACACCTTC.

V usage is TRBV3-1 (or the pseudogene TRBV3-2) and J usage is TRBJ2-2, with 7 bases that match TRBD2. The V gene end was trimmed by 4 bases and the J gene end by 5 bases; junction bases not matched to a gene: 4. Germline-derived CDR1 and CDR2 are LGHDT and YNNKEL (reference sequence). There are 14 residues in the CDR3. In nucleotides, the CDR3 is TGTGCCAGCAGCCGGGCTAGCGGAACCGGGGAGCTGTTTTTT. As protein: CASSRASGTGELFF.

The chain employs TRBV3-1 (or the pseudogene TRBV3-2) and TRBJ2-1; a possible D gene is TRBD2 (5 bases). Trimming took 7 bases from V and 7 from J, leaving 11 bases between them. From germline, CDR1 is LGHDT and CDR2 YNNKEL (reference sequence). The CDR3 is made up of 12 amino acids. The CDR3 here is CASTTGRNEQFF. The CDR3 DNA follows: TGTGCCAGCACGACGGGAAGGAATGAGCAGTTCTTC.

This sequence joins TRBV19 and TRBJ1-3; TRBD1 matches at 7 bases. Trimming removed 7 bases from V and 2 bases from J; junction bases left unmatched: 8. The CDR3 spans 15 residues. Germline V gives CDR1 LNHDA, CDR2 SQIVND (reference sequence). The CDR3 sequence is CASTVDRATGNTIYF. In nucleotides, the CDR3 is TGTGCCAGTACGGTCGACAGGGCAACTGGAAACACCATATATTTT.

As DNA, the CDR3 is TGTGCCAGTAGTATTGCTAGCGGGAGTACCTACGAGCAGTACTTC. Translating gives CASSIASGSTYEQYF. The genes are TRBV19 and TRBJ2-7; 10 nucleotides align to TRBD2. CDR1 and CDR2 (germline): LNHDA, SQIVND (reference sequence). The ends lost 3 bases at V and 2 bases at J; junction bases unmatched: 4. CDR3 length equals 15 residues.

The CDR3 DNA is TGTGCCAGCAGTGAACTGACAGGGCCCAATCAGCCCCAGCATTTT. Translated, it gives CASSELTGPNQPQHF. The genes are TRBV6-1 and TRBJ1-5; 7 bases line up with TRBD1. Trimming cost V 2 bases and J 3 bases; bases outside gene matches: 4. Germline V gives CDR1 MNHNS, CDR2 SASEGT. The CDR3 is 15 residues long.

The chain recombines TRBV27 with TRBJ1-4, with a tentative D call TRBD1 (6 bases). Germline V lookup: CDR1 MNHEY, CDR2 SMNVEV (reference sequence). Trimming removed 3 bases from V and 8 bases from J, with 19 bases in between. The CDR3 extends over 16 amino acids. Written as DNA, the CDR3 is TGTGCCAGCAGTTTCCTGACAGGCGCAACTAGGGAAAAACTGTTTTTT. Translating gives CASSFLTGATREKLFF. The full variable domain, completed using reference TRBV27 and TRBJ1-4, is EAQVTQNPRYLITVTGKKLTVTCSQNMNHEYMSWYRQDPGLGLRQIYYSMNVEVTDKGDVPEGYKVSRKEKRNFPLILESPSPNQTSLYFCASSFLTGATREKLFFGSGTQLSVL.

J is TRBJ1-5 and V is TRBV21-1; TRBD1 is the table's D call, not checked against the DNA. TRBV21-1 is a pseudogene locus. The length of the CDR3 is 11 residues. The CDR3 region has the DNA TGTGCCAGTGTCAGGGGTGAGCCCCAGCATTTT. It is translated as CASVRGEPQHF.

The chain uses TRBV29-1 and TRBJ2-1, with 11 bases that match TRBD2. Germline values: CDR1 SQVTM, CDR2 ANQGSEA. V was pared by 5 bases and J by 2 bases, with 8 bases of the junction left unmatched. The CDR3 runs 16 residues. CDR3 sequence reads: CSVKPWTSGPYNEQFF. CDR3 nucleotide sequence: TGCAGCGTTAAACCCTGGACTAGCGGGCCCTACAATGAGCAGTTCTTC.

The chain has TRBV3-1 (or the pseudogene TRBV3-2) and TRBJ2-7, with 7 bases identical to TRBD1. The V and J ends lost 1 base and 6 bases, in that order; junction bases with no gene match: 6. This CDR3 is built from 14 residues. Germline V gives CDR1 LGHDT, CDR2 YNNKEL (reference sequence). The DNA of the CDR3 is TGTGCCAGCAGCCAAGGACAGGGATGGTCCGAGCAGTACTTC. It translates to CASSQGQGWSEQYF.

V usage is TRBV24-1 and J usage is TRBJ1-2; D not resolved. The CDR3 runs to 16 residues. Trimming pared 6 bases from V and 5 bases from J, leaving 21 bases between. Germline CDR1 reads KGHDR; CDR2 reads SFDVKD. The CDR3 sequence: CATSPTPSTVSYGYTF. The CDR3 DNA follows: TGTGCCACCAGTCCGACCCCAAGCACAGTATCTTATGGCTACACCTTC.

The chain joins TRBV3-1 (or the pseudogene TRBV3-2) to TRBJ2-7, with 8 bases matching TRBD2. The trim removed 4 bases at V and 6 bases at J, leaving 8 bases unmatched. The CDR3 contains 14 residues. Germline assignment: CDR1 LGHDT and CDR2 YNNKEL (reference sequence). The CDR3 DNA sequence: TGTGCCAGCAGCCGCCAGCGGGAGACCCCCGAGCAGTACTTC. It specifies CASSRQRETPEQYF.

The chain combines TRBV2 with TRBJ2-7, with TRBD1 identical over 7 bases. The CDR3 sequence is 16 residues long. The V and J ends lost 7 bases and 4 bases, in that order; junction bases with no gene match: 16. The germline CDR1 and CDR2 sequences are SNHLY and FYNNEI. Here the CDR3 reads CASIRQTPDRAYEQYF. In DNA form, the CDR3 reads TGTGCCAGCATTAGACAAACCCCTGACAGGGCGTACGAGCAGTACTTC.

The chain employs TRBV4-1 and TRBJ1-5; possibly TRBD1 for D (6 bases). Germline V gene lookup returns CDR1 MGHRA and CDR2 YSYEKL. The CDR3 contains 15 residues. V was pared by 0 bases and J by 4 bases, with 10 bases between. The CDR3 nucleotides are TGCGCCAGCAGCCAAGAAGCTCAGGGGAATCAGCCCCAGCATTTT. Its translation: CASSQEAQGNQPQHF.

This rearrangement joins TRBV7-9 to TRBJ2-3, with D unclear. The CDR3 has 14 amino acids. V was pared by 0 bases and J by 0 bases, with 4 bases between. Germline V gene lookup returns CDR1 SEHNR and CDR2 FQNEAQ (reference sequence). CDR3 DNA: TGTGCCAGCAGCTTAGCCCTAAGCACAGATACGCAGTATTTT. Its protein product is CASSLALSTDTQYF.

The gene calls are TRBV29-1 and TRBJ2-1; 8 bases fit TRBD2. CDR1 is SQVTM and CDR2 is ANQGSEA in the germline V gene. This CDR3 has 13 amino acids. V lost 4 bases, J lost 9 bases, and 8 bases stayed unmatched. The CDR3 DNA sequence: TGCAGCGTTGCGGTTGGACTAGCAGGTGAGCAGTTCTTC. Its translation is CSVAVGLAGEQFF.

The CDR3 DNA follows: TGCGCCAGCAGCTTTGTCTTCGGAGCGGGAGAAGGCGGAGATACGCAGTATTTT. Translated: CASSFVFGAGEGGDTQYF. The chain is built from TRBV5-1 and TRBJ2-3; 8 bases align to TRBD2. This CDR3 contains 18 residues. J lost 5 bases, V lost 2 bases, and 16 bases had no gene match. The germline V gene has CDR1 SGHRS and CDR2 YFSETQ.

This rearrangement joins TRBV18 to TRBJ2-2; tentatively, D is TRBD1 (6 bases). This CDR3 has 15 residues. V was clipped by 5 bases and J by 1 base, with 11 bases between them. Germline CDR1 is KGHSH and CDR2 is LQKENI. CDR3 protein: CASSKGTQNTGELFF. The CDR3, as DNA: TGTGCCAGCTCAAAAGGGACACAGAACACCGGGGAGCTGTTTTTT.

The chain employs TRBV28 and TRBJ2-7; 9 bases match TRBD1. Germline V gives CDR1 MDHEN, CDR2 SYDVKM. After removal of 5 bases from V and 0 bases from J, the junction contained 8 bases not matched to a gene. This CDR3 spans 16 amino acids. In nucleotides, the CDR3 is TGTGCCAGCAGTACTCCGGGACAGGGTCGCTCCTACGAGCAGTACTTC. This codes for CASSTPGQGRSYEQYF.

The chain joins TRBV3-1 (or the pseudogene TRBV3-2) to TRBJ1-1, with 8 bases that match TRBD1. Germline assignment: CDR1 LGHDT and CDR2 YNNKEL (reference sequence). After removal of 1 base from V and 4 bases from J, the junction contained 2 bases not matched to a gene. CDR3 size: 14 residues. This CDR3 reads CASSQAGGPTEAFF. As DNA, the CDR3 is TGTGCCAGCAGCCAAGCAGGGGGCCCCACTGAAGCTTTCTTT.

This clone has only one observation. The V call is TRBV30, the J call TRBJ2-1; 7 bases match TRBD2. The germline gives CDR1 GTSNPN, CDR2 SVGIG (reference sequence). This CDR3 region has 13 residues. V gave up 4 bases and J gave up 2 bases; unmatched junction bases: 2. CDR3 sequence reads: CAWKAGPYNEQFF. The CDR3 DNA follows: TGTGCCTGGAAAGCGGGGCCCTACAATGAGCAGTTCTTC. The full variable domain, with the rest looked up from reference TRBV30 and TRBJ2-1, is SQTIHQWPATLVQPVGSPLSLECTVEGTSNPNLYWYRQAAGRGLQLLFYSVGIGQISSEVPQNLSASRPQDRQFILSSKKLLLSDSGFYLCAWKAGPYNEQFFGPGTRLTVL.

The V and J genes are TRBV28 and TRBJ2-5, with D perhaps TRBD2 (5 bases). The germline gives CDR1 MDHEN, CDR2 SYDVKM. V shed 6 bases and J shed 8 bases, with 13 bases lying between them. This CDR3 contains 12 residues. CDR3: CASRPEEPTQYF. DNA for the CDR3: TGTGCCAGCAGACCGGAGGAGCCTACCCAGTACTTC.

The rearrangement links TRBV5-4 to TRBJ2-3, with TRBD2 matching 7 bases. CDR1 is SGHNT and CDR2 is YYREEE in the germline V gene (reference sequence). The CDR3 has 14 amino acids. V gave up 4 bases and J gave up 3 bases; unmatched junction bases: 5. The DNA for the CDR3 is TGTGCCAGCAGCGAGCGGGATCCGACAGATACGCAGTATTTT. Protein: CASSERDPTDTQYF.